Below are 24 T cell receptor beta chains sequenced from a single sample in a study of OX40 agonist ivuxolimab in advanced cancers. Assay: immunoSEQ multiplex PCR; the TCRdb copy retains only in-frame clones and omits some. The top ten clones hold 8.5% to 9% of a sample with some 59,000 clones, approximately 90% of them seen once. The sequences come from CD4+ or CD8+ T cells sorted from blood, collected in a trial of the OX40 agonist ivuxolimab. Receptor source: an adult with an advanced solid tumor such as melanoma, head and neck, liver or kidney cancer.

The rearrangement joins TRBV4-3 to TRBJ2-2; 8 bases map to TRBD2. The CDR3 consists of 15 residues. Germline assignment: CDR1 LGHNA and CDR2 YSLEER. V shed 0 bases, J shed 9 bases, and the junction held 6 bases outside the gene matches. CDR3 coding DNA: TGCGCCAGCAGCCAAGACAACGGGAGGGTCTGGGAGCTGTTTTTT. Residues: CASSQDNGRVWELFF.

This clone was seen only once. V and J are TRBV4-3 and TRBJ1-1; TRBD1 is a possible D gene (6 bases). CDR3 length: 15 amino acids. Germline V gene lookup returns CDR1 LGHNA and CDR2 YSLEER. V shed 1 base and J shed 6 bases, with 15 bases lying between them. The CDR3 nucleotides read TGCGCCAGCAGCCAAGTAGCAGGGGCCAACGCTGAAGCTTTCTTT. Translation gives CASSQVAGANAEAFF.

This chain links TRBV4-1 with TRBJ2-7, with D possibly being TRBD1 (6 bases). The CDR3 spans 14 residues. V shed 0 bases and J shed 3 bases, with 9 bases lying between them. CDR1 and CDR2 from the germline V gene are MGHRA and YSYEKL. CDR3 loop: CASSQEWTDYEQYF. The CDR3 DNA sequence: TGCGCCAGCAGCCAAGAGTGGACAGACTACGAGCAGTACTTC.

V is TRBV30 and J is TRBJ2-2, with 8 positions matching TRBD1. Trimming took 3 bases from V and 6 from J; bases not matched to a gene: 6. Germline CDR1 reads GTSNPN; CDR2 reads SVGIG (reference sequence). The CDR3 consists of 14 residues. The CDR3 coding sequence is TGTGCCTGGAGGGAACAGGGGGAAGCCGGGGAGCTGTTTTTT. It specifies CAWREQGEAGELFF.

The V and J genes are TRBV28 and TRBJ2-1, with D hard to call. CDR3 length equals 15 residues. Germline CDR1 MDHEN, CDR2 SYDVKM. V lost 4 bases, J lost 7 bases, and 17 bases lay in between. CDR3 region: CASSWASSVGNEQFF. The CDR3 DNA reads as TGTGCCAGCAGTTGGGCGAGTTCCGTGGGAAATGAGCAGTTCTTC. The full variable domain, with the rest looked up from reference TRBV28 and TRBJ2-1, is DVKVTQSSRYLVKRTGEKVFLECVQDMDHENMFWYRQDPGLGLRLIYFSYDVKMKEKGDIPEGYSVSREKKERFSLILESASTNQTSMYLCASSWASSVGNEQFFGPGTRLTVL.

By share, this clone ranks as medium-sized (0.01 to 0.1%). The chain recombines TRBV2 with TRBJ1-1, with TRBD1 identical over 8 bases. The CDR3 runs to 16 residues. Trimming at V came to 6 bases and at J to 5 bases, leaving 14 bases not matched to a gene. Germline CDR1 is SNHLY and CDR2 is FYNNEI. This chain's CDR3 is CASSHFIGQGKTEAFF. CDR3 DNA: TGTGCCAGCAGCCACTTTATCGGACAGGGAAAGACTGAAGCTTTCTTT.

The chain carries TRBV7-8 and TRBJ2-1; 13 nucleotides agree with TRBD2. This CDR3 is 16 amino acids long. After removal of 3 bases from V and 6 bases from J, the junction contained 5 bases not matched to a gene. CDR1 and CDR2 from the germline V gene are SGHVS and FQNEAQ. The CDR3 region has the DNA TGTGCCAGCAGCTTCCCTGGACTAGCGGGAGTCAATGAGCAGTTCTTC. Translating it yields CASSFPGLAGVNEQFF.

The chain carries TRBV27 and TRBJ1-1; possibly TRBD1 for D (5 bases). Germline-derived CDR1 and CDR2 are MNHEY and SMNVEV (reference sequence). Trimming took 1 base from V and 2 from J, leaving 11 bases between them. The CDR3 loop spans 15 amino acids. The CDR3 reads CASSLWGSANTEAFF. In DNA form, the CDR3 reads TGTGCCAGCAGTTTATGGGGGTCTGCTAACACTGAAGCTTTCTTT.

The CDR3 DNA is TGTGCCAGCAGCATACAACCGAACACCGGGGAGCTGTTTTTT. Its translation: CASSIQPNTGELFF. J is TRBJ2-2 and V is TRBV28; D is unresolved. Trimming took off 6 bases at V and 0 bases at J, with 8 bases between the two ends. CDR1 and CDR2 (germline): MDHEN, SYDVKM. This CDR3 has 14 residues.

This chain connects TRBV20-1 to TRBJ2-7; D gene ambiguous. The CDR3 extends over 11 amino acids. Trimming stripped 6 bases from V and 0 bases from J, with 6 bases between. Germline values: CDR1 DFQATT, CDR2 SNEGSKA (reference sequence). CDR3 sequence reads: CSARYSYEQYF. The CDR3, as DNA: TGCAGTGCCAGGTACTCCTACGAGCAGTACTTC.

The V and J genes are TRBV9 and TRBJ1-1; D unresolved. The CDR3 has 16 residues. Germline-derived CDR1 and CDR2 are SGDLS and YYNGEE. Trimming stripped 4 bases from V and 1 base from J, with 17 bases between. CDR3: CASSPKQYGKNTEAFF. The CDR3 bases are TGTGCCAGCAGCCCTAAGCAATACGGAAAGAACACTGAAGCTTTCTTT.

The CDR3 loop is CASSSDRGPGELFF. CDR3 sequence (DNA): TGTGCCAGCAGCTCCGACAGGGGCCCCGGGGAGCTGTTTTTT. The V gene is TRBV11-3, the J gene TRBJ2-2; 8 bases are shared with TRBD1. Germline trimming cut 4 bases from V and 6 bases from J; bases unmatched to any gene: 4. The CDR3 sequence is 14 residues long. CDR1 and CDR2 from the germline V gene are SGHNT and YENEEA.

This clone was detected only a few times. V gene TRBV30 combines with J gene TRBJ1-1; D is possibly TRBD1 (6 bases). The CDR3 runs 14 residues. The germline CDR1 and CDR2 sequences are GTSNPN and SVGIG (reference sequence). The V end lost 1 base, the J end lost 0 bases, and 9 bases lay between the germline ends. The CDR3 reads CAWSGQGMNTEAFF. The CDR3 DNA follows: TGTGCCTGGAGTGGGCAGGGGATGAACACTGAAGCTTTCTTT.

The V call is TRBV9, the J call TRBJ2-1, with D unclear. The germline V gene has CDR1 SGDLS and CDR2 YYNGEE. This CDR3 is 12 amino acids long. V was pared by 0 bases and J by 6 bases, with 4 bases between. The CDR3 DNA sequence: TGTGCCAGCAGCGTAGCCAGCAATGAGCAGTTCTTC. This sequence encodes CASSVASNEQFF. The full variable domain, in which reference TRBV9 and TRBJ2-1 provide the parts outside the CDR3, is DSGVTQTPKHLITATGQRVTLRCSPRSGDLSVYWYQQSLDQGLQFLIQYYNGEERAKGNILERFSAQQFPDLHSELNLSSLELGDSALYFCASSVASNEQFFGPGTRLTVL.

The V and J genes are TRBV9 and TRBJ2-2, with D perhaps matching TRBD1 (6 bases). The CDR3 has 16 residues. Germline V lookup: CDR1 SGDLS, CDR2 YYNGEE. V was pared by 3 bases and J by 0 bases, with 12 bases between. The CDR3 region is CASSASWTANTGELFF. CDR3 DNA: TGTGCCAGCAGCGCTAGCTGGACAGCGAACACCGGGGAGCTGTTTTTT.

For the CDR3, the DNA is TGCGCCAGCAGCCAGGGGTCAACAGATACGCAGTATTTT. It specifies CASSQGSTDTQYF. The V call is TRBV4-3, the J call TRBJ2-3, with D unclear. Trimming stripped 3 bases from V and 3 bases from J, with 7 bases between. This CDR3 has 13 amino acids. Germline-derived CDR1 and CDR2 are LGHNA and YSLEER.

J is TRBJ2-1 and V is TRBV2; the D gene is possibly TRBD1 (6 bases). Trimming pared 4 bases from V and 2 bases from J, leaving 6 bases between. The CDR3 extends over 13 amino acids. The germline gives CDR1 SNHLY, CDR2 FYNNEI. The CDR3 spells CASSGTAYNEQFF. CDR3 in DNA: TGTGCCAGCAGTGGGACAGCCTACAATGAGCAGTTCTTC.

This sequence joins TRBV6-1 and TRBJ2-3; D is perhaps TRBD1 or TRBD2 (5 bases each). The V gene lost 7 bases and the J gene lost 3 bases, with 17 bases spanning the gap. The CDR3 length is 15 residues. Germline V CDR1 and CDR2: MNHNS, SASEGT. The CDR3 loop reads CASMMGESWTDTQYF. CDR3 nucleotide sequence: TGTGCCAGCATGATGGGGGAGAGTTGGACAGATACGCAGTATTTT.

The chain recombines TRBV4-3 with TRBJ2-7; D is unresolved. The CDR3 consists of 14 residues. V dropped 0 bases and J dropped 3 bases, with 9 bases sitting between them. In germline, CDR1 is LGHNA, CDR2 YSLEER. The CDR3 DNA is TGCGCCAGCAGCCAAGATCAGGTAGGCTACGAGCAGTACTTC. Translating it yields CASSQDQVGYEQYF.

The rearrangement uses TRBV2 and TRBJ2-7; 10 positions agree with TRBD2. V lost 0 bases to trimming and J lost 1 base; unmatched junction nucleotides: 0. Per germline, CDR1 SNHLY and CDR2 FYNNEI. The CDR3 is 15 residues long. The CDR3 nucleotides are TGTGCCAGCAGTGAAGCTAGCGGGGGGTCCTACGAGCAGTACTTC. This translates into CASSEASGGSYEQYF.

Comments on this clone: At the DNA level, this CDR3 is encoded by other sequences in the same sample as well. The chain couples TRBV27 to TRBJ2-7; TRBD1 or TRBD2 may be the D gene (5 bases each). V lost 1 base, J lost 5 bases, and 6 bases lay in between. Looked up from germline, CDR1 is MNHEY and CDR2 is SMNVEV (reference sequence). This CDR3 has 12 residues. CDR3 protein: CASSLLGDEQYF. The DNA of the CDR3 is TGTGCCAGCAGTTTATTGGGGGACGAGCAGTACTTC.

The chain couples TRBV11-2 to TRBJ2-3; TRBD1 aligns across 9 bases. J lost 3 bases, V lost 1 base, and 2 bases had no gene match. CDR1 is SGHAT and CDR2 is FQNNGV in the germline V gene. This CDR3 is 15 amino acids long. CDR3 loop: CASSLVGTGTDTQYF. The CDR3 region has the DNA TGTGCCAGCAGCTTAGTTGGGACAGGGACAGATACGCAGTATTTT.

The CDR3 DNA reads TGTGCCAGCAGCTTAGCAATTAGACTAGCGGGAGACGAGCAGTACTTC. This codes for CASSLAIRLAGDEQYF. The chain uses TRBV7-9 and TRBJ2-7, with TRBD2 matching 12 bases. This CDR3 region has 16 residues. The germline V gene encodes CDR1 SEHNR and CDR2 FQNEAQ (reference sequence). After removal of 0 bases from V and 5 bases from J, the junction contained 5 bases not matched to a gene.

The gene calls are TRBV2 and TRBJ2-7; D gene ambiguous. The CDR3 is 14 amino acids. Trimming stripped 2 bases from V and 0 bases from J, with 8 bases between. Germline CDR1 is SNHLY and CDR2 is FYNNEI. CDR3 amino acids: CASSENGPSYEQYF. In DNA, the CDR3 is TGTGCCAGCAGTGAAAACGGGCCCTCCTACGAGCAGTACTTC.